The T cell receptor beta chain described here comes from a study of blood T cell repertoires in COVID-19. V lost 0 bases, J lost 5 bases, and 16 bases lay in between. The CDR3 contains 16 residues. Per the germline V gene, CDR1 is SGHRS and CDR2 is YFSETQ. Data came from immunoSEQ multiplex PCR; TCRdb stores just in-frame clones and leaves some out. The sample records more than 110,000 clones, approximately 84% being singletons. This receptor was obtained from a human donor in a cohort sampled during active COVID-19. V and J are TRBV5-1 and TRBJ2-3, with D possibly matching TRBD2 (6 bases). Sequencing was carried out using peripheral blood. CDR3 nucleotides: TGCGCCAGCAGCTTGGGTGGCGCGCTGGGGGGAGATACGCAGTATTTT. This gives the protein CASSLGGALGGDTQYF.